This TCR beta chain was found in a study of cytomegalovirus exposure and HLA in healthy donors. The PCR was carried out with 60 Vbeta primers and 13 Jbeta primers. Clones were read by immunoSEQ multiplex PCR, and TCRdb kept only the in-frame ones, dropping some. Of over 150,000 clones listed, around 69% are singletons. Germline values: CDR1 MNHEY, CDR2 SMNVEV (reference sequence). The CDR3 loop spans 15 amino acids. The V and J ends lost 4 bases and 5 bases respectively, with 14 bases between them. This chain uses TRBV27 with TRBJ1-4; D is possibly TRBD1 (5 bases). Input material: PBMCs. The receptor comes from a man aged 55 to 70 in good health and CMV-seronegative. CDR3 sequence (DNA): TGTGCCAGCAGTTCTGCATCAGGGTGGAATGAAAAACTGTTTTTT. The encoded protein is CASSSASGWNEKLFF.